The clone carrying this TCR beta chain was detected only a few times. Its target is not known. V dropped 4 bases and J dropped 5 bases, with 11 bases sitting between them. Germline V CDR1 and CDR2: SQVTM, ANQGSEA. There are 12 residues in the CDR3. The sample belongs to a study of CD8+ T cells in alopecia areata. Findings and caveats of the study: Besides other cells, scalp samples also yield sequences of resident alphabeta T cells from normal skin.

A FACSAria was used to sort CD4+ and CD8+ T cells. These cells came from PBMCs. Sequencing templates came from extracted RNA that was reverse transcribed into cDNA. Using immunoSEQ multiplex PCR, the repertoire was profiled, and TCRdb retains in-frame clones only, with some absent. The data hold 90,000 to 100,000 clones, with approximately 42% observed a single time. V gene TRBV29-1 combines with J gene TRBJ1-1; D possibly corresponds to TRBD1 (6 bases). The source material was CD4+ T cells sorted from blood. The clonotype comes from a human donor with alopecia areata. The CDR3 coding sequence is TGCAGCGTTGTCTGGGGGCGGACTGAAGCTTTCTTT. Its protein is CSVVWGRTEAFF.